A single sample gave rise to the 13 T cell receptor beta chains below, sequenced in a study of early stage breast cancer tumors. Profiled with immunoSEQ multiplex PCR; TCRdb holds only in-frame clones, not every one. Of about 41,000 clones in the sample, over 60% were seen once. The specimen was blood. These receptors were collected from a person in their fifties or sixties with breast cancer.

The genes are TRBV2 and TRBJ2-2; maybe TRBD2 (5 bases). The ends were cut back, 1 base at V and 7 bases at J, with 10 bases in the middle. CDR1 and CDR2 (germline): SNHLY, FYNNEI. The CDR3 runs 14 residues. Here the CDR3 DNA reads TGTGCCAGCAGTGAAGGCGAGGGATACGGGGAGCTGTTTTTT. Translation: CASSEGEGYGELFF.

The CDR3 sequence is CASSLAGRANQPQHF. The CDR3 DNA follows: TGTGCCAGCAGTTTAGCGGGGAGGGCGAATCAGCCCCAGCATTTT. V usage is TRBV27 and J usage is TRBJ1-5; no clear D gene. The CDR3 spans 15 residues. Trimming left V 2 bases short and J 4 bases short, with 12 bases between. Germline V CDR1 and CDR2: MNHEY, SMNVEV (reference sequence).

This clone was picked up a small number of times. The rearrangement uses TRBV7-2 and TRBJ1-5; perhaps TRBD1 as D (5 bases). Germline lookup yields CDR1 SGHTA and CDR2 FQGNSA. This CDR3 is 14 amino acids long. The V and J ends lost 1 base and 4 bases respectively, with 8 bases between them. The CDR3 DNA sequence: TGTGCCAGCAGCTTAGGGCAGGGTAATCAGCCCCAGCATTTT. This translates into CASSLGQGNQPQHF.

This chain joins TRBV5-6 and TRBJ1-2; 9 bases align to TRBD1. Looked up from germline, CDR1 is SGHDT and CDR2 is YYEEEE. The CDR3 runs to 13 residues. V was clipped by 4 bases and J by 6 bases; unmatched bases: 4. CDR3 nucleotide sequence: TGTGCCAGCAGCGATACAGGGGGCAATGGCTACACCTTC. This gives the protein CASSDTGGNGYTF.

The J gene is TRBJ2-7, the V gene TRBV4-1; 13 positions agree with TRBD2. CDR3 length: 16 amino acids. Per germline, CDR1 MGHRA and CDR2 YSYEKL. V dropped 3 bases and J dropped 6; count of bases not matched to a gene: 8. For the CDR3, the DNA is TGCGCCAGCAGCCAGGAATCCGGACTAGCGGGAGTCGAGCAGTACTTC. This encodes CASSQESGLAGVEQYF.

This chain's CDR3 is CASKGGRETQYF. As DNA, the CDR3 is TGTGCCAGCAAAGGGGGACGAGAGACCCAGTACTTC. This chain joins TRBV6-5 and TRBJ2-5, with D tentatively TRBD1 (6 bases). The CDR3 runs 12 residues. The germline gives CDR1 MNHEY, CDR2 SVGAGI. Between the trimmed V and J ends, which lost 7 bases and 4 bases, there was a span of 10 bases.

The rearrangement links TRBV21-1 to TRBJ2-5; TRBD2 is the table's D call and was not checked against the DNA. TRBV21-1 has pseudogene status. CDR3 length: 16 amino acids. Here the CDR3 DNA reads TGTGCCAGCAGCAAGGGACTAGCGGGGGGGCTTGAGACCCAGTACTTC. Amino acid sequence: CASSKGLAGGLETQYF.

The rearrangement uses TRBV7-2 and TRBJ2-1, with D unclear. The ends were cut back, 0 bases at V and 7 bases at J, with 7 bases in the middle. CDR1 is SGHTA and CDR2 is FQGNSA in the germline V gene. This CDR3 has 13 residues. The CDR3 DNA follows: TGTGCCAGCAGCTTAGCGGTCGGGAATGAGCAGTTCTTC. This translates into CASSLAVGNEQFF.

This clone was detected a few times. V usage is TRBV4-3 and J usage is TRBJ2-6; the D is unclear. Germline V gene sequence: CDR1 LGHNA, CDR2 YSLEER. The CDR3 is 15 amino acids. Between the trimmed V and J ends, which lost 1 base and 3 bases, there was a span of 7 bases. The CDR3 coding sequence is TGCGCCAGCAGCCAAGGAGGTTATGGGGCCAACGTCCTGACTTTC. This gives the protein CASSQGGYGANVLTF.

J is TRBJ2-3 and V is TRBV5-4, with D possibly TRBD2 on 6 matching bases. This CDR3 spans 17 amino acids. V lost 1 base to trimming and J lost 2 bases, with 17 bases between them. Germline CDR1 and CDR2: SGHNT and YYREEE (reference sequence). The CDR3 region has the DNA TGTGCCAGCAGCTTGCTGGACTACCCTGCCGCCACAGATACGCAGTATTTT. Protein sequence: CASSLLDYPAATDTQYF.

The rearrangement uses TRBV2 and TRBJ2-7, with D perhaps TRBD2 (5 bases). V lost 3 bases and J 5 bases, leaving 14 bases between the germline ends. Germline V lookup: CDR1 SNHLY, CDR2 FYNNEI. CDR3 length: 14 residues. CDR3 DNA: TGTGCCAGCAGTGAGGGGAGTATACCAAACGAGCAGTACTTC. This encodes CASSEGSIPNEQYF. Supplemented by reference TRBV2 and TRBJ2-7, the full variable domain reads EPEVTQTPSHQVTQMGQEVILRCVPISNHLYFYWYRQILGQKVEFLVSFYNNEISEKSEIFDDQFSVERPDGSNFTLKIRSTKLEDSAMYFCASSEGSIPNEQYFGPGTRLTVT.

The rearrangement links TRBV28 to TRBJ2-7; D is uncertain. Germline CDR1 is MDHEN and CDR2 is SYDVKM. The CDR3 loop spans 14 amino acids. The germline V and J ends were trimmed by 6 bases and 2 bases, with 14 bases remaining between them. The CDR3 DNA follows: TGTGCCAGCAGCAAAAACAGAGACCCCTACGAGCAGTACTTC. Translated, it gives CASSKNRDPYEQYF.

The chain carries TRBV4-1 and TRBJ2-3, with D maybe TRBD2 (6 bases). The CDR3 contains 16 residues. Germline-derived CDR1 and CDR2 are MGHRA and YSYEKL. Deletions cut 1 base from V and 8 bases from J, with 19 bases between. CDR3 in amino acids: CASSQGVSGLGSTQYF. The CDR3 nucleotides read TGCGCCAGCAGCCAAGGGGTTAGCGGCCTCGGTAGTACGCAGTATTTT.